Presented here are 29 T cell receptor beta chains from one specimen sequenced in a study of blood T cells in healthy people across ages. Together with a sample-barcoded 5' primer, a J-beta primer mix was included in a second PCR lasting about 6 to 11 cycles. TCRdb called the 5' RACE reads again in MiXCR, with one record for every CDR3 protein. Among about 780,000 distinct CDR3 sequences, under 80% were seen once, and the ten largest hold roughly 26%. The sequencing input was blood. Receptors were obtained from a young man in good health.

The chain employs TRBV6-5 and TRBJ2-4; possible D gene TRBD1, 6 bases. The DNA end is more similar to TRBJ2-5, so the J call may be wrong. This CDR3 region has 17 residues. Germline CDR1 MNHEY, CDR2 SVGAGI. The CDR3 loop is CASSYRARGPLGETQYF. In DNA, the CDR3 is TGTGCCAGCAGTTACAGGGCCAGGGGTCCCTTAGGGGAGACCCAGTACTTC.

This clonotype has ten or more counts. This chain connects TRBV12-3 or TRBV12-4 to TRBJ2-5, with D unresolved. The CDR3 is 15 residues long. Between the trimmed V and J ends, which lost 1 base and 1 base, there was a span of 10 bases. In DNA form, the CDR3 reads TGTGCCAGCAGTTTAGGGGCATTGTCCCAAGAGACCCAGTACTTC. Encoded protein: CASSLGALSQETQYF.

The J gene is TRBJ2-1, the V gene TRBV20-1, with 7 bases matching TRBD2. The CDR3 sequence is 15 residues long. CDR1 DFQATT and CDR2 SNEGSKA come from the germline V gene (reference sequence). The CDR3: CRATPSGVYHNEQFF. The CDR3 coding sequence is TGCAGGGCGACCCCTAGCGGAGTTTACCACAATGAGCAGTTCTTC.

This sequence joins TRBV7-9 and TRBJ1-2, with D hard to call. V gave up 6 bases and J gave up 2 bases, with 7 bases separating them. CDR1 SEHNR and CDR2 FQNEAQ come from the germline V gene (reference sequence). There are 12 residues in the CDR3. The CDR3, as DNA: TGTGCCAGCAGTGCAGAAAACTATGGCTACACCTTC. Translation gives CASSAENYGYTF.

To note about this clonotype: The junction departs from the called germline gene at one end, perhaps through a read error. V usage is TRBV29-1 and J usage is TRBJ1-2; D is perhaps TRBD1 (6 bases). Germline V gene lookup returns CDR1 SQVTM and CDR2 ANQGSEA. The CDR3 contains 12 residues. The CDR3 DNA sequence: TGCAGCGTTGATCTGGGGGCCTATGGCTGCACCTTC. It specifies CSVDLGAYGCTF. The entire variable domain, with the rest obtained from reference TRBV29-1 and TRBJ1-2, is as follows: SAVISQKPSRDICQRGTSLTIQCQVDSQVTMMFWYRQQPGQSLTLIATANQGSEATYESGFVIDKFPISRPNLTFSTLTVSNMSPEDSSIYLCSVDLGAYGCTFGSGTRLTVV.

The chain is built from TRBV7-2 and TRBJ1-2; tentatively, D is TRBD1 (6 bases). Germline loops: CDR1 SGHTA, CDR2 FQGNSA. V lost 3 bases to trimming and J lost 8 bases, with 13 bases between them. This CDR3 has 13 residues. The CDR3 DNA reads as TGTGCCAGCAGCTTGGACAGCTATGAGGGCTACACCTTC. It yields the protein CASSLDSYEGYTF.

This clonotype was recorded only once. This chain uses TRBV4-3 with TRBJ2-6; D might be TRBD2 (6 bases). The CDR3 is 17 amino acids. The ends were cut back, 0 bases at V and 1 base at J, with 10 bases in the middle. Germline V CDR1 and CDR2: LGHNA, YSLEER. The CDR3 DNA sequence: TGCGCCAGCAGCCAAGATTTGGGGGGATCTGGGGCCAACGTCCTGACTTTC. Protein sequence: CASSQDLGGSGANVLTF.

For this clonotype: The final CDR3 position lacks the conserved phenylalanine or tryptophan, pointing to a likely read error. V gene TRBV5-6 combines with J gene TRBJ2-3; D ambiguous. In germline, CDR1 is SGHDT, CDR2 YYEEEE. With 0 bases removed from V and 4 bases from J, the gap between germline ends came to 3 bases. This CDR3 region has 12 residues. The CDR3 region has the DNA TGTGCCAGCAGCTTGGCTGCAGATACGCAGTATTCT. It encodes CASSLAADTQYS.

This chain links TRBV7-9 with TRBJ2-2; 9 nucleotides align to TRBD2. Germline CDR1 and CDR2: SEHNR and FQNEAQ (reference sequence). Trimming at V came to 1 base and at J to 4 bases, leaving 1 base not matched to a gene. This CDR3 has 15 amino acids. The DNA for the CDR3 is TGTGCCAGCAGCTTAGAAGCGGGGGGCACCGGGGAGCTGTTTTTT. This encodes CASSLEAGGTGELFF.

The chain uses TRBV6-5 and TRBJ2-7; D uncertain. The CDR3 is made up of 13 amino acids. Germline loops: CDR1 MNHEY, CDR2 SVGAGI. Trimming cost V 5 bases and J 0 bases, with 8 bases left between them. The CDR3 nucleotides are TGTGCCAGCAGTCGGCCCTTCTCCTACGAGCAGTACTTC. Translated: CASSRPFSYEQYF.

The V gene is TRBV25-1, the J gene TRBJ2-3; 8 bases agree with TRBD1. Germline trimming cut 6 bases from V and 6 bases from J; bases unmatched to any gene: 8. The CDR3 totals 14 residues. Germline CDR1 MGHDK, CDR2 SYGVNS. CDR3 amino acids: CASSQDRERDTQYF. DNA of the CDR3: TGTGCCAGCAGCCAGGACAGGGAAAGGGATACGCAGTATTTT.

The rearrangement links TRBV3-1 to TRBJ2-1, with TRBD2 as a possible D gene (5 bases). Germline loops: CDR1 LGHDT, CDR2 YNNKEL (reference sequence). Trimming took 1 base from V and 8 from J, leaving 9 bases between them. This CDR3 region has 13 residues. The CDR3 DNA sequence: TGTGCCAGCAGCCAAGTAGCGTCGGATGAGCAGTTCTTC. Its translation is CASSQVASDEQFF.

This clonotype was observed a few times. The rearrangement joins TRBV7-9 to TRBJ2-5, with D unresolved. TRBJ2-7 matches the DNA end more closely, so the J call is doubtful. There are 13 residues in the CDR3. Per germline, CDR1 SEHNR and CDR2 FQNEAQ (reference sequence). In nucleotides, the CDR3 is TGTGCCAGCAGCTTAGACCCACTCTACGAGCAGTACTTC. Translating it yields CASSLDPLYEQYF.

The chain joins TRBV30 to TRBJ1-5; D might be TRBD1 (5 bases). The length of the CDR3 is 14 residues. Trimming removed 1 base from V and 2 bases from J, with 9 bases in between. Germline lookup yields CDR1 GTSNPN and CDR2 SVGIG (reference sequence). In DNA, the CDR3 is TGTGCCTGGAGTGCCGGGGCCGGCAATCAGCCCCAGCATTTT. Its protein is CAWSAGAGNQPQHF.

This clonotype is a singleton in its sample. The CDR3 nucleotides are TGTGCCAGCAGTTCTGTTTGGACGGACAGGGAGCAAGAGACCCAGTACTTC. Translation: CASSSVWTDREQETQYF. The chain couples TRBV12-3 or TRBV12-4 to TRBJ2-7, with TRBD1 matching 8 bases. The DNA end lines up better with TRBJ2-5; the J call may be wrong. This CDR3 region has 17 residues.

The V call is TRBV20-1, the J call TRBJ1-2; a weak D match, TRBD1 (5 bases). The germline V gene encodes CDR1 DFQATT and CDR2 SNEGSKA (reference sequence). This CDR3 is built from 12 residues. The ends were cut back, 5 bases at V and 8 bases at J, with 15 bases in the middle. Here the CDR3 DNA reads TGCAGTGCTCCCGCCGGGGGGGTAGGCTACACCTTC. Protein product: CSAPAGGVGYTF.

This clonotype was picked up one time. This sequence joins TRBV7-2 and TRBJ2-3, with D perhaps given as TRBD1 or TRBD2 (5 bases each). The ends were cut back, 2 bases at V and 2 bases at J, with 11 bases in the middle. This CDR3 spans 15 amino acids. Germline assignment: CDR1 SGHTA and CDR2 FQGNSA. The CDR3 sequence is CASSLLGTYTDTQYF. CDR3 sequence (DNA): TGTGCCAGCAGCTTATTAGGGACCTACACAGATACGCAGTATTTT.

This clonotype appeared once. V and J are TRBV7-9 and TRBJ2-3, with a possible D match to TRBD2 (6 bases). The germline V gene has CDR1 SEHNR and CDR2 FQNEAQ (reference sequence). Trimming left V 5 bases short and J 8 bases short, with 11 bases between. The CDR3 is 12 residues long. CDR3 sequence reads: CASSPPSATQYF. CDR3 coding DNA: TGTGCCAGCAGCCCTCCTAGCGCTACGCAGTATTTT.

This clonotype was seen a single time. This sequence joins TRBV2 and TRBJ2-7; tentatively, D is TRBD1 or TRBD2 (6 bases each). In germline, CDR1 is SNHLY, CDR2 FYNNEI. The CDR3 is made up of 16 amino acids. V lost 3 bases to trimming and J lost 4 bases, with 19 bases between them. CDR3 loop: CASSESGGGGLYEQYF. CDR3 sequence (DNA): TGTGCCAGCAGTGAGTCCGGCGGTGGGGGGCTGTACGAGCAGTACTTC.

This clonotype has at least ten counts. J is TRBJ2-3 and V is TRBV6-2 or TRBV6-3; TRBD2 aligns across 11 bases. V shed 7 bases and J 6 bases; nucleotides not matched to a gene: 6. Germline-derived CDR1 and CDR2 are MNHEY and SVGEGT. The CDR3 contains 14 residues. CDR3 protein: CASNPRLAGDTQYF. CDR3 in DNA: TGTGCCAGCAACCCCAGACTAGCGGGGGATACGCAGTATTTT.

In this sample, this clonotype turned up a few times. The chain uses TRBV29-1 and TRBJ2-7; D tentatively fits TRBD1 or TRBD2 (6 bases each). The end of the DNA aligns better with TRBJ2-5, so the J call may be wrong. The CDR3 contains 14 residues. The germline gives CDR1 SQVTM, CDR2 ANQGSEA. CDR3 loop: CSASPTGSGETQYF. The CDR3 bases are TGCAGCGCCTCACCGACAGGAAGCGGGGAGACCCAGTACTTC.

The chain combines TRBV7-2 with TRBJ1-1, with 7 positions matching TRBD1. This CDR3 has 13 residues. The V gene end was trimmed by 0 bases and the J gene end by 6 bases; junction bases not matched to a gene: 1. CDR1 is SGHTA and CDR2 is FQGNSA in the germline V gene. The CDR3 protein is CASSLARGPEAFF. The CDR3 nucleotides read TGTGCCAGCAGCTTAGCGAGGGGGCCTGAAGCTTTCTTT.

This CDR3 is CASTRQGRGSTDTQYF. The CDR3 nucleotides are TGTGCCAGCACCAGACAGGGGAGGGGAAGCACAGATACGCAGTATTTT. The chain recombines TRBV7-2 with TRBJ2-3; the D gene is possibly TRBD1 (8 bases). The V and J ends lost 7 bases and 0 bases respectively, with 17 bases between them. This CDR3 region has 16 residues. Germline V CDR1 and CDR2: SGHTA, FQGNSA.

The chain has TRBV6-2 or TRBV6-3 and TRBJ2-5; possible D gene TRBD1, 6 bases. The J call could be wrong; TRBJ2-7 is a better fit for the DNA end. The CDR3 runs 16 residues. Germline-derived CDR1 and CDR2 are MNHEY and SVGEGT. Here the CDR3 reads CASSYSGAGGDNEQYF. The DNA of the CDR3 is TGTGCCAGCAGTTACTCCGGGGCAGGTGGGGACAACGAGCAGTACTTC.

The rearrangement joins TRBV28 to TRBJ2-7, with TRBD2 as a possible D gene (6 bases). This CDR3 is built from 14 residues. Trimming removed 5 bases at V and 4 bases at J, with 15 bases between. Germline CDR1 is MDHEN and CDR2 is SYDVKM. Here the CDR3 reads CASSEHTGGYEQYF. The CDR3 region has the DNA TGTGCCAGCAGTGAACACACAGGAGGGTACGAGCAGTACTTC.

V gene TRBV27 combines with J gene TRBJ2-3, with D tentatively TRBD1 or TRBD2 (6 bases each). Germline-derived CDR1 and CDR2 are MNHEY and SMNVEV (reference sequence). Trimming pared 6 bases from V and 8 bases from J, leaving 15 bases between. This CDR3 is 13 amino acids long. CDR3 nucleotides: TGTGCCAGCAGCCGTGACGGGGGCGCTACGCAGTATTTT. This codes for CASSRDGGATQYF.

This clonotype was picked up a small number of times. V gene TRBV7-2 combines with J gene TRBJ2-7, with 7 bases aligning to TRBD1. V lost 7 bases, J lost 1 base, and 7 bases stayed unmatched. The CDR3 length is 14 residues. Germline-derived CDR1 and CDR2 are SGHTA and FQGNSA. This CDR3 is CASNSGTVSYEQYF. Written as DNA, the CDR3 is TGTGCCAGCAACTCAGGGACAGTTTCCTACGAGCAGTACTTC.

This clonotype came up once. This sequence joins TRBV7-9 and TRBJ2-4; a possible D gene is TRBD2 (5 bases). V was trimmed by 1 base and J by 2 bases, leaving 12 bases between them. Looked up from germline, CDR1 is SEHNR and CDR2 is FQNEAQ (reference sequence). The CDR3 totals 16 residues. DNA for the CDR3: TGTGCCAGCAGCTTAGGGGAGATCCAAACCAAAAACATTCAGTACTTC. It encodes CASSLGEIQTKNIQYF.

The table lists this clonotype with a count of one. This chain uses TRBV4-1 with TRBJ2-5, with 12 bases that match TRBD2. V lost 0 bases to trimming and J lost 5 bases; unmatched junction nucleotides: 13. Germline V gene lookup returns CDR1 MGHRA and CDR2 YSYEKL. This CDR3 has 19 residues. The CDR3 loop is CASSQDLGLAGRVVETQYF. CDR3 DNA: TGCGCCAGCAGCCAAGATCTAGGACTAGCGGGGCGGGTTGTGGAGACCCAGTACTTC.